Following are 20 T cell receptor beta chains from one sample sequenced in a study of regulatory T cells in long-lasting Graves disease. Time point defined: newly diagnosed GD, antithyroid drugs for less than 3 months. PBMC-extracted RNA yielded the TCR library. Assembly of TCR beta libraries relied on iRepertoire HTBI primers together with Arm-PCR of CDR3 regions. TCRdb passed the multiplex PCR reads through MiXCR, listing each CDR3 protein once. The sample holds 440,000 or so distinct CDR3 sequences; approximately 15% are singletons and the top ten take 16%. The same sample was also used in a study of T cells in Graves' hyperthyroidism and ophthalmopathy.

The input for sequencing was peripheral blood mononuclear cells (PBMCs), taken at new diagnosis, from a patient treated with antithyroid drugs. The receptor set was obtained from a woman aged 30 to 39 with Graves disease.

A remark on this clonotype: Germline is not matched at one junction end, which may reflect a read error. In DNA form, the CDR3 reads TGTGCCAGTAGTATTTCGGGACTAGTGTCGAACGAGCAGCACTTC. The encoded protein is CASSISGLVSNEQHF. V gene TRBV19 combines with J gene TRBJ2-7, with 8 bases lining up with TRBD2. The CDR3 length is 15 residues. Germline V gene lookup returns CDR1 LNHDA and CDR2 SQIVND (reference sequence).

This clonotype appeared many times. The rearrangement links TRBV5-1 to TRBJ2-5, with D possibly TRBD1 on 6 matching bases. The CDR3 extends over 16 amino acids. The V end was cut by 7 bases, the J end by 3 bases, with 22 bases between. Germline CDR1 is SGHRS and CDR2 is YFSETQ. The CDR3 DNA reads as TGCGCCAGCGTATTAGGGATGACACGGACAGAAGAGACCCAGTACTTC. It translates to CASVLGMTRTEETQYF.

This clonotype was observed a few times. The rearrangement links TRBV14 to TRBJ2-7; possible D gene TRBD1, 5 bases. Trimming left V 4 bases short and J 5 bases short, with 12 bases between. Germline lookup yields CDR1 SGHDN and CDR2 FVKESK. This CDR3 is built from 13 residues. The CDR3 nucleotides read TGTGCCAGCAGCCTATACAGGAACGACGAGCAGTACTTC. Translating gives CASSLYRNDEQYF.

V gene TRBV19 combines with J gene TRBJ2-5; D is possibly TRBD1 (5 bases). The length of the CDR3 is 14 residues. Germline V gene data show CDR1 as LNHDA and CDR2 as SQIVND (reference sequence). V was shortened by 7 bases and J by 1 base, with 13 bases between the two germline ends. CDR3 in DNA: TGTGCCAGTACCCGACGACAGACCCAAGAGACCCAGTACTTC. Translating gives CASTRRQTQETQYF.

This clonotype was observed many times. The chain joins TRBV12-3 or TRBV12-4 to TRBJ2-2; 8 bases line up with TRBD1. V was pared by 5 bases and J by 4 bases, with 3 bases of the junction left unmatched. This CDR3 is 14 amino acids long. In DNA, the CDR3 is TGTGCCAGCAGTACGACAGGGGTCACCGGGGAGCTGTTTTTT. This encodes CASSTTGVTGELFF.

This chain connects TRBV7-9 to TRBJ2-5; perhaps D is TRBD1 or TRBD2 (5 bases each). The V end was cut by 3 bases, the J end by 2 bases, with 19 bases between. The CDR3 spans 17 residues. The germline CDR1 and CDR2 sequences are SEHNR and FQNEAQ (reference sequence). The CDR3 protein is CASSFLPGDQDQETQYF. CDR3 nucleotide sequence: TGTGCCAGCAGCTTTCTCCCCGGGGACCAAGATCAAGAGACCCAGTACTTC.

This clonotype turned up a few times. The chain uses TRBV24-1 and TRBJ2-1; no clear D gene. The CDR3 extends over 17 amino acids. V lost 2 bases to trimming and J lost 4 bases, with 17 bases between them. CDR1 KGHDR and CDR2 SFDVKD come from the germline V gene. CDR3 residues: CATSDSDFPSRYNEQFF. CDR3 sequence (DNA): TGTGCCACCAGTGATTCCGACTTCCCTTCGAGGTACAATGAGCAGTTCTTC.

Regarding this clonotype: A far bigger clonotype differs at one base, so this is likely a read error. This sequence joins TRBV30 and TRBJ2-7, with 9 positions matching TRBD2. The junction had 3 bases not matched to a gene; V was cut back by 1 base and J by 5 bases. The CDR3 covers 13 residues. CDR1 GTSNPN and CDR2 SVGIG come from the germline V gene (reference sequence). The DNA for the CDR3 is TGTGCCTGGAGTGAGGTAGCGGGAGACGAGCAGTACTTC. Translation gives CAWSEVAGDEQYF. The full variable domain, with the rest looked up from reference TRBV30 and TRBJ2-7, is SQTIHQWPATLVQPVGSPLSLECTVEGTSNPNLYWYRQAAGRGLQLLFYSVGIGQISSEVPQNLSASRPQDRQFILSSKKLLLSDSGFYLCAWSEVAGDEQYFGPGTRLTVT.

In its sample, this clonotype was seen many times. This chain joins TRBV6-1 and TRBJ1-5; possible D gene TRBD1, 5 bases. The CDR3 consists of 17 residues. V was cut by 6 bases and J by 0 bases, with 18 bases left in between. The germline CDR1 and CDR2 sequences are MNHNS and SASEGT. Written as DNA, the CDR3 is TGTGCCAGCAGGCCTCAGGTACAGGACTTTAGCAATCAGCCCCAGCATTTT. It translates to CASRPQVQDFSNQPQHF.

V is TRBV5-1 and J is TRBJ2-3; the D is unclear. CDR1 SGHRS and CDR2 YFSETQ come from the germline V gene. CDR3 length equals 16 residues. V lost 1 base and J 0 bases, leaving 12 bases between the germline ends. CDR3 sequence reads: CASSLIGYSSTDTQYF. CDR3 sequence (DNA): TGCGCCAGCAGCTTGATAGGCTATTCTAGCACAGATACGCAGTATTTT.

This clonotype was recorded a few times. CDR3 amino acids: CASSPGQGQSYEQYF. In DNA, the CDR3 is TGCGCCAGCAGCCCGGGACAGGGGCAATCCTACGAGCAGTACTTC. The J gene is TRBJ2-7, the V gene TRBV4-1; 10 bases map to TRBD1. CDR3 length equals 15 residues. Trimming at V came to 4 bases and at J to 1 base, leaving 4 bases not matched to a gene. Looked up from germline, CDR1 is MGHRA and CDR2 is YSYEKL.

This clonotype was seen repeatedly, ten times or more. The chain has TRBV20-1 and TRBJ2-3; the match to TRBD2 covers 13 bases. With V trimmed by 3 bases and J by 2 bases, 8 bases remained unmatched. The CDR3 runs 17 residues. Germline CDR1 reads DFQATT; CDR2 reads SNEGSKA (reference sequence). DNA of the CDR3: TGCAGTGCTAGGGCTCAGGGACTAGCGGGATTCACAGATACGCAGTATTTT. Its translation: CSARAQGLAGFTDTQYF.

The table lists this clonotype with many counts. The V and J genes are TRBV20-1 and TRBJ2-1; D is unclear. TRBJ2-5 matches the DNA end more closely, so the J call is doubtful. From germline, CDR1 is DFQATT and CDR2 SNEGSKA (reference sequence). The CDR3 runs to 15 residues. The CDR3 loop is CSARFGSVEGKTQYF. CDR3 nucleotide sequence: TGCAGTGCTAGGTTTGGCAGCGTTGAAGGGAAGACCCAGTACTTC.

This clonotype was seen more than once but under ten times. The genes are TRBV14 and TRBJ2-1; a possible D gene is TRBD2 (5 bases). There are 15 residues in the CDR3. Germline-derived CDR1 and CDR2 are SGHDN and FVKESK. V was cut by 4 bases and J by 6 bases, with 16 bases left in between. CDR3 sequence (DNA): TGTGCCAGCAGCCCCTTGGGAGTAGACGGCAATGAGCAGTTCTTC. Residues: CASSPLGVDGNEQFF.

This clonotype was detected a few times. V and J are TRBV2 and TRBJ2-7, with a weak D call TRBD2 (6 bases). The CDR3 length is 15 residues. CDR1 and CDR2 (germline): SNHLY, FYNNEI. V was pared by 7 bases and J by 0 bases, with 16 bases between. The CDR3: CASMRNGGSSYEQYF. The CDR3 nucleotides are TGTGCCAGCATGAGGAACGGGGGATCCTCCTACGAGCAGTACTTC.

Turning to this clonotype: The junction departs from the called germline gene at one end, perhaps through a read error. The genes are TRBV12-3 or TRBV12-4 and TRBJ2-7, with TRBD2 identical over 15 bases. This CDR3 contains 20 residues. In nucleotides, the CDR3 is TGTGCCACCAGTAAAGACAGGGGGAGCGGACTAGCGGGAGGGCCTCTTGAGCAGTACTTC. Its protein product is CATSKDRGSGLAGGPLEQYF.

This clonotype has at least ten counts. The chain combines TRBV18 with TRBJ1-1, with TRBD1 matching 8 bases. This CDR3 has 13 residues. Germline CDR1 and CDR2: KGHSH and LQKENI. Unmatched junction bases numbered 3, after V lost 2 bases and J lost 7 bases. The CDR3 DNA reads as TGTGCCAGCTCACCAGTACAGGGGGGTGAAGCTTTCTTT. It is translated as CASSPVQGGEAFF.

This clonotype was seen ten or more times. The chain links TRBV6-1 to TRBJ2-5, with 7 bases that match TRBD1. J lost 5 bases, V lost 5 bases, and 8 bases had no gene match. The CDR3 totals 14 residues. Germline loops: CDR1 MNHNS, CDR2 SASEGT. The CDR3 reads CASSRQGRGETQYF. The CDR3 coding sequence is TGTGCCAGCAGTCGACAGGGAAGGGGGGAGACCCAGTACTTC.

The rearrangement joins TRBV4-1 to TRBJ2-7; 9 bases fit TRBD2. Germline values: CDR1 MGHRA, CDR2 YSYEKL. After removal of 1 base from V and 6 bases from J, the junction contained 4 bases not matched to a gene. This CDR3 comprises 14 residues. The CDR3 sequence: CASSQGTSVFEQYF. Here the CDR3 DNA reads TGCGCCAGCAGCCAAGGGACTAGCGTCTTCGAGCAGTACTTC.

Ten or more counts support this clonotype. V gene TRBV30 combines with J gene TRBJ1-1, with TRBD1 as a possible D gene (5 bases). V lost 2 bases, J lost 1 base, and 11 bases lay in between. The CDR3 runs to 14 residues. In germline, CDR1 is GTSNPN, CDR2 SVGIG (reference sequence). In nucleotides, the CDR3 is TGTGCCTGGAGTTGGGGACTGACGAACACTGAAGCTTTCTTT. Encoded protein: CAWSWGLTNTEAFF.